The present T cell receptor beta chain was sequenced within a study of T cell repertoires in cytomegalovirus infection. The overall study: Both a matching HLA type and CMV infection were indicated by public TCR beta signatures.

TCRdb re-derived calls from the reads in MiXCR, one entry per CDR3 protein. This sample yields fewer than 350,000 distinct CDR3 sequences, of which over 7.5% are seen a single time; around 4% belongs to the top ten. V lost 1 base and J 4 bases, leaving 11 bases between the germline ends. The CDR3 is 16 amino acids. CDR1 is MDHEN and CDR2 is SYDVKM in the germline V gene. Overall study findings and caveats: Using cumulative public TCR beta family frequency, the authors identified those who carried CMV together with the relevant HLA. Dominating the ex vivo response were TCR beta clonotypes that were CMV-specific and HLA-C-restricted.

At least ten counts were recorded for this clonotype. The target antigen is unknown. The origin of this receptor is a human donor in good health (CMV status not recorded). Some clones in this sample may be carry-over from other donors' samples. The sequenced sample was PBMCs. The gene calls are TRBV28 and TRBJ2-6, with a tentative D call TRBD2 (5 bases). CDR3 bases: TGTGCCAGCAGTTTATTGGGGAGTTCGGGGGCCAACGTCCTGACTTTC. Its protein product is CASSLLGSSGANVLTF.